What follows describes a single T cell receptor (beta chain). Seattle cases were enrolled at active infection and followed longitudinally. Authors' data handling: Estimation of nucleated cell counts relied on the amplification of reference gene primers. The repertoire was sequenced with immunoSEQ multiplex PCR; TCRdb's copy has only in-frame clones and lacks some. The DNA was the basis for D and trimming; V, J and clone size are from that table. The table shows approximately 440,000 clones, with more than 70% occurring only once. The record originates from a study of blood T cell repertoires in COVID-19. In germline, CDR1 is LNHNV, CDR2 YYDKDF (reference sequence). The CDR3 has 17 amino acids. Trimming removed 3 bases from V and 0 bases from J; junction bases left unmatched: 5.

The rearrangement links TRBV15 to TRBJ1-6; 7 bases map to TRBD1. Sequencing was performed on peripheral blood. The receptor was derived from a woman in her 50s with COVID-19, enrolled during active disease. The CDR3, as DNA: TGTGCCACCAGCAGTGGGGACAGCCTCTCCTATAATTCACCCCTCCACTTT. Its protein is CATSSGDSLSYNSPLHF.